This T cell receptor (beta chain) comes out of a study of blood T cell repertoires in COVID-19 (dated by TCRdb to the early 2020s). In the study overall: Samples from collaborators originated in the United States, Italy and Spain and spanned both the acute and convalescent phases of COVID-19. A freely available public database, intended as a resource for researchers studying the immune response to SARS-CoV-2, is where the repertoires were released. The dataset comprised deeply sampled blood TCRbeta repertoires from subjects exposed to, actively infected with, or recovered from COVID-19. The samples were drawn from two sources: the first 160 participants of the ongoing ImmuneRACE study, and some 1,300 subjects contributed by 6 global collaborators. HLA class I and class II types, where available, came from metadata supplied by the sample provider rather than from assay-based typing. The prospective study material was composed of cDNA or gDNA derived from T cells, B-cell-depleted T cells, or PBMCs. Nearly every sample came with metadata listing a de-identified subject ID, COVID-19 status, age in years and sex.

Concerning this clone: Its specific antigen is unknown. No much larger clone exists at a distance of one base, and base qualities are not known.

The immunoSEQ Assay, a bias-controlled multiplex PCR, was used to amplify TCRbeta CDR3 regions from genomic DNA. From the authors' description of their analysis: The number of nucleated cells in each sample was estimated by amplification of reference gene primers within the assay. Sequence reads were collapsed and filtered to measure the absolute abundance of every unique TCRbeta CDR3 rearrangement. For each sample, productive Simpson clonality was calculated as the square root of Simpson's diversity index across productive rearrangements. In TCRdb, the immuneACCESS table is reduced to in-frame sequences with V and J assigned. These tables do not hold every clone; where another copy was compared, an unresolved V gene accounts for under half, and the others remain unexplained. The DNA gave D and trimming, while V, J and clone size come from that table. The sample yields 110,000 to 150,000 clones; around 84% were counted once. Of the sample, roughly 5% is held by the ten largest clones.

Broader findings and caveats from the paper: Clinical and demographic metadata were provided uncurated, with the amount varying by source and participant.

Whole blood was collected in K2EDTA tubes by collaborating institutions according to the institutions' own protocols. For TCRbeta analysis, collaborators shipped samples in one of three forms: frozen whole blood, isolated PBMCs, or DNA extracted from either of those sample types. The specimen sequenced was peripheral blood. This TCR was sampled from a human donor in a cohort sampled during active COVID-19.

The CDR3: CSVSQGTGNQPQHF. The base sequence is TGCAGCGTTTCACAGGGGACTGGGAATCAGCCCCAGCATTTT. The receptor chain draws on TRBV29-1 and TRBJ1-5; 7 bases in the middle match TRBD1. The V end gives up 5 bases and the J end 4 bases, leaving 8 bases in the junction not matched to a gene. CDR3 length: 14 amino acids, cysteine to phenylalanine. Only the CDR3 DNA stays, 42 bases, in frame from base 1. The germline V gene encodes CDR1 SQVTM and CDR2 ANQGSEA.